The next 23 T cell receptor beta chains were all read from a single sample in a study of shared clonotypes between healthy human individuals. TCRdb's table, derived via immunoSEQ multiplex PCR, lists solely in-frame clones and lacks some. The data hold 500,000 to 650,000 clones, with roughly four fifths observed a single time. The sequenced material came from PBMCs. These receptors originate from a woman aged 40 to 50 in good health. Some clones in this sample may be carry-over from other donors' samples.

This chain joins TRBV7-2 and TRBJ2-7; TRBD2 agrees at 7 bases. Germline V gives CDR1 SGHTA, CDR2 FQGNSA. Trimming took 1 base from V and 2 from J; bases not matched to a gene: 8. The CDR3 loop spans 16 amino acids. Here the CDR3 DNA reads TGTGCCAGCAGCTTAGAGGGTTCTAGCGGAACCTACGAGCAGTACTTC. Encoded protein: CASSLEGSSGTYEQYF.

This clone has only a few counts. Within the sample, other DNA sequences also encode this same CDR3. The chain is built from TRBV19 and TRBJ2-5; no reliable D call. From germline, CDR1 is LNHDA and CDR2 SQIVND (reference sequence). The ends were cut back, 1 base at V and 2 bases at J, with 5 bases in the middle. This CDR3 contains 13 residues. DNA for the CDR3: TGTGCCAGTAGTATAGGAATTCAAGAGACCCAGTACTTC. Its protein is CASSIGIQETQYF.

This chain connects TRBV6-6 to TRBJ2-5, with TRBD2 matching 7 bases. Near its end, the DNA agrees better with TRBJ2-7, so the J call may be wrong. Germline V CDR1 and CDR2: MNHNY, SVGAGI (reference sequence). The CDR3 runs 14 residues. CDR3: CASSYSAGVSEQYF. As DNA, the CDR3 is TGTGCCAGCAGTTACTCGGCGGGAGTAAGCGAGCAGTACTTC.

A word on this clone: An end of the junction differs from the germline gene, which may be a read error. The chain links TRBV7-7 to TRBJ2-5; tentatively, D is TRBD2 (6 bases). The CDR3 spans 18 residues. CDR1 is SSHAT, CDR2 FNYEAQ, per germline (reference sequence). DNA of the CDR3: TGTGCTAGCAGCTTAGGTAGCGGAGGGAGAGGGTCCCAAGAGACCCAGTACTTC. Translating gives CASSLGSGGRGSQETQYF.

This clone appeared a few times. This rearrangement joins TRBV7-2 to TRBJ1-1; tentative D call: TRBD1 (5 bases). Per the germline V gene, CDR1 is SGHTA and CDR2 is FQGNSA. The CDR3 extends over 15 amino acids. V lost 1 base, J lost 11 bases, and 20 bases lay in between. CDR3 DNA sequence: TGTGCCAGCAGCTTAGGGGGGACGGGAGTGGAAACCGCTTTCTTT. Translating gives CASSLGGTGVETAFF.

In the case of this clone: This sample also contains other DNA sequences that code for the same CDR3. The V call is TRBV18, the J call TRBJ2-2; the match to TRBD2 covers 8 bases. Looked up from germline, CDR1 is KGHSH and CDR2 is LQKENI. The CDR3 extends over 15 amino acids. After removal of 8 bases from V and 1 base from J, the junction contained 6 bases not matched to a gene. The CDR3 DNA is TGTGCCAGCCCTCCAGCGGGGGAGAACACCGGGGAGCTGTTTTTT. This sequence encodes CASPPAGENTGELFF.

To note about this clone: This could be a read error, since a much larger clone is one nucleotide away. V gene TRBV9 combines with J gene TRBJ1-1; D call uncertain. There are 15 residues in the CDR3. Germline lookup yields CDR1 SGDLS and CDR2 YYNGEE. Between the trimmed V and J ends, which lost 4 bases and 2 bases, there was a span of 15 bases. The CDR3 DNA follows: TGTGCCAGCAGCCCGACCGGGATAGTAAACACTGAAGCTTTCTTT. Protein sequence: CASSPTGIVNTEAFF.

The chain is built from TRBV11-2 and TRBJ2-7, with D tentatively TRBD2 (6 bases). Deletions cut 0 bases from V and 6 bases from J, with 9 bases between. From germline, CDR1 is SGHAT and CDR2 FQNNGV. The CDR3 consists of 13 residues. This CDR3 reads CASSLESGSEQYF. CDR3 coding DNA: TGTGCCAGCAGCTTAGAGAGCGGGTCCGAGCAGTACTTC.

V usage is TRBV20-1 and J usage is TRBJ2-1; D not certain. Germline V gives CDR1 DFQATT, CDR2 SNEGSKA (reference sequence). The CDR3 runs to 11 residues. With 6 bases removed from V and 3 bases from J, the gap between germline ends came to 6 bases. This chain's CDR3 is CSAYSYNEQFF. The CDR3 DNA follows: TGCAGTGCCTACAGCTACAATGAGCAGTTCTTC.

The J gene is TRBJ1-3, the V gene TRBV5-1, with 9 bases aligning to TRBD1. V shed 3 bases and J 8 bases; nucleotides not matched to a gene: 3. Germline values: CDR1 SGHRS, CDR2 YFSETQ. The CDR3 extends over 13 amino acids. CDR3 in amino acids: CASSSGQGHTIYF. The CDR3 coding sequence is TGCGCCAGCAGCTCGGGACAGGGCCACACCATATATTTT.

A note on this clone: The junction does not match germline at one end; this may be a read error. The chain is built from TRBV7-9 and TRBJ2-7; 8 bases are shared with TRBD2. The CDR3 is 16 residues long. Germline lookup yields CDR1 SEHNR and CDR2 FQNEAQ (reference sequence). The CDR3 spells CASSQGVGSGSYEQYF. CDR3 nucleotide sequence: TGCGCCAGCAGCCAAGGGGTGGGAAGCGGGAGTTACGAGCAGTACTTC.

The rearrangement joins TRBV11-2 to TRBJ2-1; 9 positions match TRBD2. This CDR3 is built from 15 residues. V was pared by 1 base and J by 6 bases, with 4 bases of the junction left unmatched. Germline CDR1 reads SGHAT; CDR2 reads FQNNGV. The DNA for the CDR3 is TGTGCCAGCAGCTTAGCGGGACTAGCTCTCAATGAGCAGTTCTTC. Its protein is CASSLAGLALNEQFF.

This clone was detected only a few times. The gene calls are TRBV9 and TRBJ2-5, with D perhaps being TRBD1 or TRBD2 (6 bases each). This CDR3 is built from 14 residues. Per the germline V gene, CDR1 is SGDLS and CDR2 is YYNGEE. V was shortened by 2 bases and J by 5 bases, with 13 bases between the two germline ends. Written as DNA, the CDR3 is TGTGCCAGCAGCGTTGCAGGGGAGGTGGAGACCCAGTACTTC. Amino acid sequence: CASSVAGEVETQYF.

The rearrangement links TRBV6-1 to TRBJ2-7; D call uncertain. Germline CDR1 and CDR2: MNHNS and SASEGT. Trimming pared 8 bases from V and 4 bases from J, leaving 9 bases between. The CDR3 has 11 amino acids. The CDR3 DNA reads TGTGCCAGCGGCGCCACTTACGAGCAGTACTTC. Translation gives CASGATYEQYF.

The V call is TRBV7-9, the J call TRBJ2-1; 7 bases map to TRBD1. The ends lost 5 bases at V and 2 bases at J; junction bases unmatched: 6. This CDR3 spans 15 amino acids. The germline V gene has CDR1 SEHNR and CDR2 FQNEAQ (reference sequence). CDR3 nucleotides: TGTGCCAGCAGCATTACAGGGGTCGCCTACAATGAGCAGTTCTTC. Translating it yields CASSITGVAYNEQFF. Full variable domain (outside the CDR3, taken from reference TRBV7-9 and TRBJ2-1): DTGVSQNPRHKITKRGQNVTFRCDPISEHNRLYWYRQTLGQGPEFLTYFQNEAQLEKSRLLSDRFSAERPKGSFSTLEIQRTEQGDSAMYLCASSITGVAYNEQFFGPGTRLTVL.

The chain couples TRBV6-1 to TRBJ2-7, with 7 bases identical to TRBD1. Per the germline V gene, CDR1 is MNHNS and CDR2 is SASEGT. Losses at the gene ends were 3 bases for V and 3 bases for J; bases not matched to a gene: 5. The CDR3 runs 14 residues. For the CDR3, the DNA is TGTGCCAGCAGTGACACAGGGGTCGGCTACGAGCAGTACTTC. Protein sequence: CASSDTGVGYEQYF.

J is TRBJ1-4 and V is TRBV28, with D tentatively TRBD1 (5 bases). Per germline, CDR1 MDHEN and CDR2 SYDVKM. The CDR3 runs to 17 residues. The germline V and J ends were trimmed by 5 bases and 7 bases, with 23 bases remaining between them. DNA for the CDR3: TGTGCCAGCAGTCTCCCCAGGCCCGCCCAGGGTGGTGAAAAACTGTTTTTT. This encodes CASSLPRPAQGGEKLFF.

The gene calls are TRBV11-3 and TRBJ2-5; D not certain. Germline CDR1 reads SGHNT; CDR2 reads YENEEA. V was trimmed by 1 base and J by 1 base, leaving 4 bases between them. The CDR3 loop spans 13 amino acids. In DNA, the CDR3 is TGTGCCAGCAGCTTAGCCAGCCAAGAGACCCAGTACTTC. Its protein is CASSLASQETQYF.

The CDR3 loop reads CASSLAQLGADTQYF. The CDR3 DNA follows: TGTGCCAGCAGCTTAGCCCAACTAGGAGCAGATACGCAGTATTTT. V is TRBV7-2 and J is TRBJ2-3, with a tentative D call TRBD2 (5 bases). CDR3 length: 15 residues. V lost 0 bases and J lost 4, with 11 bases in between. Germline V gene lookup returns CDR1 SGHTA and CDR2 FQGNSA.

Details on this clone: The sample contains more than one DNA sequence encoding this CDR3. The CDR3 spells CASSLSGSSYNEQFF. The CDR3 DNA reads as TGTGCCAGCAGCTTATCCGGGAGTTCCTACAATGAGCAGTTCTTC. This chain links TRBV5-4 with TRBJ2-1; possibly TRBD2 for D (6 bases). Germline CDR1 SGHNT, CDR2 YYREEE (reference sequence). CDR3 length: 15 amino acids. The V end was cut by 2 bases, the J end by 1 base, with 10 bases between.

This clone was detected only a few times. This chain uses TRBV6-5 with TRBJ2-7; 15 positions match TRBD2. CDR1 is MNHEY, CDR2 SVGAGI, per germline. The CDR3 length is 14 residues. J was trimmed by 7 bases and V by 2 bases; bases with no gene match: 0. The CDR3 region is CASSYGTSGREQYF. For the CDR3, the DNA is TGTGCCAGCAGTTACGGGACTAGCGGGAGGGAGCAGTACTTC.

V is TRBV4-2 and J is TRBJ1-5; D not resolved. CDR3 length equals 15 residues. Trimming pared 0 bases from V and 9 bases from J, leaving 15 bases between. Germline CDR1 reads LGHNA; CDR2 reads YNFKEQ. The CDR3 here is CASSQDGGNQRPQHF. CDR3 in DNA: TGTGCCAGCAGCCAAGATGGAGGGAATCAGAGGCCCCAGCATTTT.

The rearrangement joins TRBV7-9 to TRBJ1-5; D remains ambiguous. V was cut by 3 bases and J by 3 bases, with 6 bases left in between. From germline, CDR1 is SEHNR and CDR2 FQNEAQ (reference sequence). This CDR3 spans 13 amino acids. CDR3 coding DNA: TGTGCCAGCAGCTTTCAGTTCAATCAGCCCCAGCATTTT. Protein product: CASSFQFNQPQHF.